The clone carrying this T cell receptor beta chain appeared once. This sample was included in a study of technical replicates of blood from a handful of donors. The protocol was immunoSEQ multiplex PCR, while the TCRdb copy is restricted to in-frame clones and leaves out a portion. The data show some 77,000 clones, around 92% seen once. This TCR was recovered from a human donor in good health. Sample: T cells isolated from PBMCs.

The CDR3 reads CASSFPDSGVANYGYTF. The DNA of the CDR3 is TGCGCCAGCAGCTTCCCCGATAGTGGTGTAGCTAACTATGGCTACACCTTC. The J gene is TRBJ1-2, the V gene TRBV5-1, with D uncertain. Trimming removed 2 bases from V and 0 bases from J, with 17 bases in between. This CDR3 has 17 amino acids. Germline CDR1 and CDR2: SGHRS and YFSETQ.